Shown below are 31 T cell receptor beta chains from a single sample sequenced in a study of beta chain features in type 1 diabetes. TCRB transcripts that were expressed got sequenced, as all of the isolated RNA had been reverse transcribed. Libraries were prepared by immunoSEQ multiplex PCR; TCRdb keeps only in-frame clonotypes and omits some of them. The repertoire holds 110,000 to 150,000 clones, 6.9% seen once, with 1.3% to 1.5% in the top ten. Sample: central memory CD4+ T cells from blood. The receptors shown here come from a woman between 25 and 40 years old in good health.

Only a few counts were recorded for this clone. The rearrangement uses TRBV27 and TRBJ2-7, with 9 nucleotides matching TRBD1. Trimming took 3 bases from V and 3 from J; bases not matched to a gene: 3. The CDR3 is made up of 14 amino acids. CDR1 and CDR2 from the germline V gene are MNHEY and SMNVEV (reference sequence). The CDR3: CASSLRTGVYEQYF. CDR3 in DNA: TGTGCCAGCAGTTTGAGGACAGGGGTCTACGAGCAGTACTTC.

This clone was seen a few times. The V and J genes are TRBV28 and TRBJ2-7, with D maybe TRBD2 (6 bases). This CDR3 comprises 15 residues. Looked up from germline, CDR1 is MDHEN and CDR2 is SYDVKM. V was pared by 6 bases and J by 0 bases, with 15 bases between. The CDR3: CASSSGGYRSYEQYF. The CDR3, as DNA: TGTGCCAGCAGCTCCGGGGGATATCGCTCCTACGAGCAGTACTTC.

The CDR3: CASRRTGVSAFF. The CDR3 DNA sequence: TGTGCCAGTAGAAGGACAGGAGTTTCAGCTTTCTTT. The genes are TRBV19 and TRBJ1-1, with TRBD1 matching 7 bases. V lost 6 bases and J lost 10; bases outside the gene matches: 8. CDR1 LNHDA and CDR2 SQIVND come from the germline V gene (reference sequence). The CDR3 consists of 12 residues.

This clone was recorded a few times. The V and J genes are TRBV28 and TRBJ1-1; 11 bases map to TRBD1. Germline V gene data show CDR1 as MDHEN and CDR2 as SYDVKM. This CDR3 contains 15 residues. The ends lost 6 bases at V and 6 bases at J; junction bases unmatched: 9. Written as DNA, the CDR3 is TGTGCCAGCAGGGGGGGACAGGGGGGCAGCTCTGAAGCTTTCTTT. Protein sequence: CASRGGQGGSSEAFF.

The chain has TRBV5-4 and TRBJ2-5, with 10 bases matching TRBD2. The germline CDR1 and CDR2 sequences are SGHNT and YYREEE (reference sequence). The ends lost 5 bases at V and 1 base at J; junction bases unmatched: 8. The CDR3 length is 16 residues. The CDR3 protein is CASRSGRGSFQETQYF. DNA for the CDR3: TGTGCCAGCAGAAGCGGGAGGGGTTCGTTCCAAGAGACCCAGTACTTC.

This clone was detected only a few times. The chain combines TRBV4-2 with TRBJ2-7; 9 bases match TRBD1. CDR1 is LGHNA and CDR2 is YNFKEQ in the germline V gene. Trimming took 1 base from V and 3 from J; bases not matched to a gene: 7. This CDR3 spans 16 amino acids. Written as DNA, the CDR3 is TGTGCCAGCAGCCAAGGGAAGGACAGGGGAGGCTACGAGCAGTACTTC. Amino acid sequence: CASSQGKDRGGYEQYF.

This sequence joins TRBV5-6 and TRBJ1-5; 7 bases align to TRBD1. The length of the CDR3 is 15 residues. The junction had 7 bases not matched to a gene; V was cut back by 4 bases and J by 3 bases. Looked up from germline, CDR1 is SGHDT and CDR2 is YYEEEE. The CDR3 here is CASSRGTVHNQPQHF. CDR3 bases: TGTGCCAGCAGCCGGGGGACAGTACACAATCAGCCCCAGCATTTT. Full variable domain (outside the CDR3, taken from reference TRBV5-6 and TRBJ1-5): DAGVTQSPTHLIKTRGQQVTLRCSPKSGHDTVSWYQQALGQGPQFIFQYYEEEERQRGNFPDRFSGHQFPNYSSELNVNALLLGDSALYLCASSRGTVHNQPQHFGDGTRLSIL.

Turning to this clone: One end of the junction does not line up with germline, which may come from a read error. This sequence joins TRBV7-7 and TRBJ2-3, with D possibly being TRBD2 (5 bases). Germline assignment: CDR1 SSHAT and CDR2 FNYEAQ (reference sequence). The CDR3 runs to 15 residues. Here the CDR3 reads CASSLAGGSTDTQYF. Here the CDR3 DNA reads TGTGCTAGCAGCTTAGCCGGAGGAAGCACAGATACGCAGTATTTT.

This clone showed up just a few times. J is TRBJ2-7 and V is TRBV28; 7 nucleotides match TRBD1. The CDR3 contains 15 residues. Looked up from germline, CDR1 is MDHEN and CDR2 is SYDVKM. The ends lost 7 bases at V and 5 bases at J; junction bases unmatched: 14. The CDR3 reads CASTDPGTGVHEQYF. Written as DNA, the CDR3 is TGTGCCAGCACCGACCCCGGTACAGGGGTCCACGAGCAGTACTTC.

The rearrangement links TRBV18 to TRBJ2-1, with 14 nucleotides matching TRBD2. V shed 3 bases, J shed 6 bases, and the junction held 4 bases outside the gene matches. The CDR3 is made up of 16 amino acids. Germline values: CDR1 KGHSH, CDR2 LQKENI. CDR3 in DNA: TGTGCCAGCTCACCCCCGGGACTAGCGGGAGTCAATGAGCAGTTCTTC. Protein: CASSPPGLAGVNEQFF.

The chain combines TRBV28 with TRBJ2-7; 8 bases map to TRBD1. The germline V gene encodes CDR1 MDHEN and CDR2 SYDVKM. V dropped 5 bases and J dropped 5; count of bases not matched to a gene: 11. The CDR3 runs to 15 residues. The CDR3 sequence is CASSPTGGGDHEQYF. The CDR3 bases are TGTGCCAGCAGTCCCACAGGGGGAGGTGACCACGAGCAGTACTTC.

This clone has more than one count but fewer than ten. The V and J genes are TRBV5-1 and TRBJ1-5; 7 bases align to TRBD1. Per germline, CDR1 SGHRS and CDR2 YFSETQ. The CDR3 sequence is 14 residues long. V trimming: 2 bases; J trimming: 6 bases; junction bases outside the gene matches: 5. The chain's CDR3 is CASSLTGEAQPQHF. The CDR3 DNA sequence: TGCGCCAGCAGCTTAACAGGGGAGGCTCAGCCCCAGCATTTT.

The V and J genes are TRBV7-3 and TRBJ2-1, with 7 bases identical to TRBD2. Germline V gives CDR1 SGHTA, CDR2 FQGTGA. The V segment lost 5 bases and the J segment 2 bases; nucleotides outside the gene matches: 9. The CDR3 covers 16 residues. The CDR3 here is CASSTTGTTPYNEQFF. The DNA of the CDR3 is TGTGCCAGCAGCACCACCGGGACTACCCCCTACAATGAGCAGTTCTTC.

V gene TRBV30 combines with J gene TRBJ1-1; D might be TRBD1 (6 bases). Per the germline V gene, CDR1 is GTSNPN and CDR2 is SVGIG (reference sequence). V was clipped by 4 bases and J by 6 bases, with 15 bases between them. The CDR3 is made up of 13 amino acids. CDR3 residues: CAWTNRVGAEAFF. The CDR3 DNA sequence: TGTGCCTGGACTAACAGGGTAGGAGCTGAAGCTTTCTTT.

This chain links TRBV5-1 with TRBJ2-3; D possibly corresponds to TRBD2 (5 bases). V was shortened by 1 base and J by 4 bases, with 13 bases between the two germline ends. This CDR3 is 15 amino acids long. CDR1 is SGHRS, CDR2 YFSETQ, per germline. The CDR3 sequence is CASSLQSGKSDTQYF. In nucleotides, the CDR3 is TGCGCCAGCAGCTTGCAAAGCGGAAAATCAGATACGCAGTATTTT. The complete variable domain, with remaining parts taken from reference TRBV5-1 and TRBJ2-3, reads KAGVTQTPRYLIKTRGQQVTLSCSPISGHRSVSWYQQTPGQGLQFLFEYFSETQRNKGNFPGRFSGRQFSNSRSEMNVSTLELGDSALYLCASSLQSGKSDTQYFGPGTRLTVL.

This clone appeared a few times. Other DNA sequences within the sample encode an identical CDR3. The chain employs TRBV7-3 and TRBJ2-3; 16 nucleotides align to TRBD2. The V gene end was trimmed by 4 bases and the J gene end by 3 bases; junction bases not matched to a gene: 1. The CDR3 sequence is 16 residues long. Per the germline V gene, CDR1 is SGHTA and CDR2 is FQGTGA. In nucleotides, the CDR3 is TGTGCCAGCAGCTCGGGACTAGCGGGAGGGACAGATACGCAGTATTTT. This codes for CASSSGLAGGTDTQYF. The full variable domain, in which reference TRBV7-3 and TRBJ2-3 provide the parts outside the CDR3, is GAGVSQTPSNKVTEKGKYVELRCDPISGHTALYWYRQSLGQGPEFLIYFQGTGAADDSGLPNDRFFAVRPEGSVSTLKIQRTERGDSAVYLCASSSGLAGGTDTQYFGPGTRLTVL.

CDR3 protein: CASSLGQGAGIDTEAFF. DNA for the CDR3: TGTGCCAGCAGCTTAGGGCAGGGGGCAGGAATCGACACTGAAGCTTTCTTT. The V gene is TRBV11-3, the J gene TRBJ1-1, with TRBD1 matching over 8 bases. CDR1 SGHNT and CDR2 YENEEA come from the germline V gene. J was trimmed by 3 bases and V by 1 base; bases with no gene match: 10. CDR3 size: 17 residues.

The chain carries TRBV4-2 and TRBJ2-2; D may be TRBD1 (6 bases). Trimming took 3 bases from V and 4 from J, leaving 15 bases between them. Germline V lookup: CDR1 LGHNA, CDR2 YNFKEQ. This CDR3 comprises 16 residues. Here the CDR3 DNA reads TGTGCCAGCAGCCAGCGCCAGGCGGACAGCACCGGGGAGCTGTTTTTT. This translates into CASSQRQADSTGELFF.

In this sample, this clone turned up many times. This chain links TRBV7-9 with TRBJ2-1; 11 positions agree with TRBD2. CDR1 and CDR2 from the germline V gene are SEHNR and FQNEAQ (reference sequence). V gave up 1 base and J gave up 7 bases; unmatched junction bases: 6. This CDR3 comprises 16 residues. CDR3 coding DNA: TGTGCCAGCAGCTTAGGGGGACTAGCGGAGGGGAATGAGCAGTTCTTC. Residues: CASSLGGLAEGNEQFF.

This clone was counted at least ten times. The V and J genes are TRBV30 and TRBJ1-2; 7 bases are a match to TRBD1. CDR1 and CDR2 from the germline V gene are GTSNPN and SVGIG (reference sequence). Losses at the gene ends were 7 bases for V and 6 bases for J; bases not matched to a gene: 8. The CDR3 covers 12 residues. This chain's CDR3 is CASNLGTDGYTF. CDR3 DNA sequence: TGTGCCTCCAACTTAGGGACAGATGGCTACACCTTC.

This clone was counted only a few times. The chain combines TRBV2 with TRBJ2-7; maybe TRBD1 (7 bases). Trimming pared 6 bases from V and 5 bases from J, leaving 11 bases between. The CDR3 has 12 amino acids. Looked up from germline, CDR1 is SNHLY and CDR2 is FYNNEI. The chain's CDR3 is CASSAGGNEQYF. CDR3 nucleotide sequence: TGTGCCAGCAGCGCAGGGGGGAACGAGCAGTACTTC.

This sequence joins TRBV19 and TRBJ1-2; TRBD1 agrees at 8 bases. Germline loops: CDR1 LNHDA, CDR2 SQIVND (reference sequence). Unmatched junction bases numbered 8, after V lost 6 bases and J lost 8 bases. The CDR3 covers 13 residues. This CDR3 is CASSLDRGGGYTF. CDR3 bases: TGTGCCAGTAGCCTAGACAGGGGAGGCGGCTACACCTTC.

The chain carries TRBV7-2 and TRBJ2-7; 9 bases align to TRBD1. CDR1 is SGHTA, CDR2 FQGNSA, per germline. Germline trimming cut 11 bases from V and 7 bases from J; bases unmatched to any gene: 12. CDR3 length: 13 residues. The CDR3 is CASNRDRDREQYF. CDR3 DNA sequence: TGTGCCTCAAACAGGGACAGGGATAGAGAGCAGTACTTC.

In DNA form, the CDR3 reads TGTGCCAGCAGCTCCAATAGCGGGCTTAGCACAGATACGCAGTATTTT. It specifies CASSSNSGLSTDTQYF. The chain recombines TRBV11-1 with TRBJ2-3, with 7 positions matching TRBD2. CDR1 is SGHAT and CDR2 is FQDESV in the germline V gene (reference sequence). J gave up 0 bases and V 4 bases, and 7 bases lay outside the gene matches. CDR3 length: 16 residues.

The V gene is TRBV21-1, the J gene TRBJ1-2; the DNA was not compared with TRBD1, the D call given in the table. TRBV21-1 is assigned pseudogene status. CDR3 length: 15 amino acids. The CDR3 reads CASSRMGQGNYGYTF. In nucleotides, the CDR3 is TGTGCCAGCAGTCGGATGGGACAGGGGAACTATGGCTACACCTTC.

The chain links TRBV15 to TRBJ1-4, with 8 nucleotides matching TRBD1. With 1 base clipped from V and 6 bases from J, the junction kept 7 bases outside the gene matches. Germline lookup yields CDR1 LNHNV and CDR2 YYDKDF (reference sequence). This CDR3 region has 16 residues. The CDR3 DNA sequence: TGTGCCACCAGCAGAGGGTTGGGACAGGACGATGAAAAACTGTTTTTT. It is translated as CATSRGLGQDDEKLFF.

This clone was counted a few times. The genes are TRBV23-1 and TRBJ2-7, with 7 bases that match TRBD1. TRBV23-1 is an open reading frame whose function is uncertain. The length of the CDR3 is 15 residues. V lost 8 bases, J lost 1 base, and 11 bases stayed unmatched. In DNA, the CDR3 is TGCGCCAGCGTACCAGGGGGAAGTAATTCCTACGAGCAGTACTTC. It yields the protein CASVPGGSNSYEQYF.

The chain carries TRBV18 and TRBJ2-5; 7 bases agree with TRBD1. V lost 1 base and J lost 5; bases outside the gene matches: 10. This CDR3 spans 16 amino acids. The V gene's germline CDR1 is KGHSH and CDR2 LQKENI. In nucleotides, the CDR3 is TGTGCCAGCTCACCACAAGAAGGGTCCAGGGGGGAGACCCAGTACTTC. The encoded protein is CASSPQEGSRGETQYF.

This clone was observed at least ten times. The V call is TRBV30, the J call TRBJ1-5; maybe TRBD1 (6 bases). The V and J ends lost 5 bases and 3 bases respectively, with 11 bases between them. This CDR3 spans 13 amino acids. Germline values: CDR1 GTSNPN, CDR2 SVGIG (reference sequence). The DNA of the CDR3 is TGTGCCTGGGGAAGACAGGCCAATCAGCCCCAGCATTTT. Encoded protein: CAWGRQANQPQHF.

J is TRBJ1-5 and V is TRBV5-6, with a tentative D call TRBD1 (5 bases). Germline lookup yields CDR1 SGHDT and CDR2 YYEEEE. The CDR3 extends over 16 amino acids. V was shortened by 3 bases and J by 2 bases, with 15 bases between the two germline ends. The CDR3 here is CASSSRKGNRNQPQHF. Written as DNA, the CDR3 is TGTGCCAGCAGCTCTCGCAAGGGGAATCGCAATCAGCCCCAGCATTTT.

This clone was counted a few times. This sequence joins TRBV6-5 and TRBJ2-1, with TRBD1 matching over 8 bases. V trimming: 6 bases; J trimming: 6 bases; junction bases outside the gene matches: 1. The germline CDR1 and CDR2 sequences are MNHEY and SVGAGI. The CDR3 runs to 12 residues. CDR3 nucleotide sequence: TGTGCCAGCAGAGGACAGGGCAATGAGCAGTTCTTC. Translation: CASRGQGNEQFF.